This T cell receptor (beta chain) was recorded in a study of T cell responses to AZD1222 COVID-19 vaccine (dated by TCRdb to the early 2020s). Study-wide context: AZD1222 recipients given second doses at about 4 weeks or at about 12 weeks were pooled, since spike-specific TCR depth and breadth were not found to differ between the two schedules. TCR sequencing covered more than 230 trial participants: roughly 200 given two doses of AZD1222 and approximately 26 given two doses of MenACWY control vaccine. Trial participants were enrolled by age into 18-55, 56-69 and 70-plus year subgroups, with roughly 160, 29 and 62 TCR-sequenced participants respectively.

The CDR3 regions of human TCRbeta chains were subjected to immunosequencing. From the authors' description of their analysis: Repertoire TCRs were matched against a reference library of SARS-CoV-2-specific TCRs generated with the MIRA antigen-specificity platform. Breadth was defined as the fraction of unique TCRs that were SARS-CoV-2-associated, and depth was defined as the fraction of total T cells that were SARS-CoV-2-associated. Each spike-specific TCR was assigned to its reactive spike region and to a CD4 or CD8 class using the MIRA data. Log10-transformed breadth and depth values were compared by one-way ANOVA with Sidak's multiple comparisons tests. The source is immuneACCESS, and TCRdb retained only in-frame sequences with V and J called. Part of the clones is not carried over; for the studies checked, unresolved V genes explain less than half of this, and the remainder is unexplained. The V and J calls and clone size were taken over from that table, and D and trimming were inferred from the DNA. Here the sample has 100,000 to 150,000 clones; more than 75% occur a single time. The biggest ten clones account for 7% to 9% of the sample.

Interpreted using the paper, the time point label stands for: baseline before first vaccination. Vaccinee samples were obtained from the UK trials COV001 and COV002, which included a single-blind randomized controlled phase 2/3 trial of AZD1222 (ChAdOx1 nCoV-19) in healthy adults. For TCRbeta chain sequencing, PBMC samples were collected from trial participants at day 0 and at day 28 after the second dose. The paper as a whole reports these results and caveats: Because no samples from the day 14 peak response were available, repertoires could be characterized only after the peak T cell response. Vaccine-associated CD4 TCRs spanned the whole spike protein, with dominant responses in regions 160-218 and 743-854. Participants were mostly white British and included more females than males, and it was suggested by the authors that clonal diversity may have been underestimated. After two AZD1222 doses, spike-specific TCR breadth and depth were significantly higher than at day 0 and than in MenACWY recipients. Reportedly, close to half of the unique spike-specific TCRs recognized epitopes lying outside the regions that are mutated in the B.1.351 and B.1.1.7 variants. The 56-69-year group was small, and its depth increase did not reach significance, likely because of low power. Only five or six AZD1222 recipients were SARS-CoV-2 seropositive at baseline, limiting conclusions about previously exposed vaccinees.

Concerning this clone: The target of this receptor is not known. There are no base qualities to consult, and no much larger clone falls within one base.

The origin of this receptor is an adult in good health. Sample: peripheral blood, taken on day 0 of AZD1222 vaccination.

The CDR3 reads CAVTGPLNTGELFF. The base sequence is TGTGCCGTGACAGGGCCCCTCAACACCGGGGAGCTGTTTTTT. The V gene is TRBV30 and the J gene is TRBJ2-2; TRBD1 agrees with 7 junctional bases. The junction shows trimming of 8 bases on V and 2 bases on J, and the gene matches do not reach 8 bases of it. The germline V gene (reference sequence) yields GTSNPN for CDR1 and SVGIG for CDR2. From the cysteine through the phenylalanine, the CDR3 covers 14 amino acids. The only DNA kept is the CDR3, 42 bases in frame from the first base.